The 19 T cell receptor beta chains below were found in one sample sequenced in a study of patients and donors after allogeneic stem cell transplantation. TCRdb redid the calling of the RT-PCR reads with MiXCR, one entry per CDR3 protein. In the table there are about a million distinct CDR3 sequences, more than 15% of which are singletons. Sequenced input: blood, either unsorted or a sorted T cell fraction (not recorded which). The receptor source for this set is a human donor who was either an allogeneic HSCT recipient or a stem cell or donor lymphocyte infusion donor (not recorded which). It is not recorded whose cells these are; they may come from a transplant donor.

V gene TRBV6-6 combines with J gene TRBJ2-7; perhaps TRBD2 as D (6 bases). This CDR3 is 11 amino acids long. The V end lost 7 bases, the J end lost 5 bases, and 9 bases lay between the germline ends. Germline V gene sequence: CDR1 MNHNY, CDR2 SVGAGI (reference sequence). The CDR3 is CASTLAHEQYF. The CDR3 DNA follows: TGTGCCAGCACACTAGCCCACGAGCAGTACTTC.

This rearrangement joins TRBV15 to TRBJ2-7; D remains ambiguous. Trimming removed 0 bases at V and 6 bases at J, with 12 bases between. Germline V lookup: CDR1 LNHNV, CDR2 YYDKDF (reference sequence). The CDR3 consists of 14 residues. CDR3 nucleotides: TGTGCCACCAGCAGAGATAGGGCTACGGTCGAGCAGTACTTC. As protein: CATSRDRATVEQYF.

Many counts were recorded for this clonotype. The chain links TRBV12-3 or TRBV12-4 to TRBJ1-1, with D possibly matching TRBD1 (5 bases). The V and J ends lost 3 bases and 3 bases respectively, with 11 bases between them. This CDR3 has 14 amino acids. The CDR3 reads CASSFQGGDTEAFF. CDR3 sequence (DNA): TGTGCCAGCAGTTTTCAGGGAGGGGACACTGAAGCTTTCTTT.

The chain joins TRBV29-1 to TRBJ1-1; unclear D gene. The CDR3 runs to 13 residues. Germline V gives CDR1 SQVTM, CDR2 ANQGSEA. Trimming removed 4 bases at V and 0 bases at J, with 9 bases between. The CDR3 loop is CSVVRLMNTEAFF. Here the CDR3 DNA reads TGCAGCGTTGTTCGGCTCATGAACACTGAAGCTTTCTTT.

This clonotype was observed a handful of times. This chain connects TRBV25-1 to TRBJ2-7, with D tentatively TRBD2 (7 bases). The germline V and J ends were trimmed by 6 bases and 3 bases, with 15 bases remaining between them. Germline loops: CDR1 MGHDK, CDR2 SYGVNS. The CDR3 runs 14 residues. CDR3 region: CASRATGRGYEQYF. CDR3 coding DNA: TGTGCCAGCAGGGCAACAGGGAGGGGCTACGAGCAGTACTTC.

This clonotype was observed at least ten times. The chain links TRBV18 to TRBJ2-5; D possibly corresponds to TRBD2 (6 bases). The CDR3 sequence is 12 residues long. V shed 8 bases and J shed 5 bases, with 12 bases lying between them. CDR1 is KGHSH and CDR2 is LQKENI in the germline V gene. The CDR3 here is CASSPRGETQYF. For the CDR3, the DNA is TGTGCCAGCAGCCCCCGGGGGGAGACCCAGTACTTC.

A few counts support this clonotype. V usage is TRBV7-2 and J usage is TRBJ1-2; no firm D call. V lost 1 base to trimming and J lost 7 bases, with 7 bases between them. Germline V lookup: CDR1 SGHTA, CDR2 FQGNSA. This CDR3 is built from 12 residues. For the CDR3, the DNA is TGTGCCAGCAGCTTAGACGGTCTTGGCTACACCTTC. Its protein product is CASSLDGLGYTF.

CDR3 DNA sequence: TGTGCCAGCAGCTTGGTGTCAGGCGTTAACTATGGCTACACCTTC. Translating gives CASSLVSGVNYGYTF. V gene TRBV5-6 combines with J gene TRBJ1-2; D is unresolved. Germline values: CDR1 SGHDT, CDR2 YYEEEE. The CDR3 length is 15 residues. Trimming removed 0 bases at V and 1 base at J, with 10 bases between.

The V and J genes are TRBV5-1 and TRBJ1-6; D remains ambiguous. The germline V gene encodes CDR1 SGHRS and CDR2 YFSETQ. V was clipped by 0 bases and J by 0 bases, with 10 bases between them. The CDR3 extends over 17 amino acids. The CDR3 DNA is TGCGCCAGCAGCTTGGATTCAGTGAGCTCCTATAATTCACCCCTCCACTTT. This sequence encodes CASSLDSVSSYNSPLHF.

In its sample, this clonotype was seen a few times. The chain couples TRBV9 to TRBJ1-2, with D uncertain. The CDR3 length is 18 residues. V was pared by 2 bases and J by 1 base, with 21 bases between. The germline V gene has CDR1 SGDLS and CDR2 YYNGEE. The chain's CDR3 is CASSVVWVELAFNYGYTF. In DNA form, the CDR3 reads TGTGCCAGCAGCGTTGTTTGGGTGGAACTTGCGTTTAACTATGGCTACACCTTC. The variable domain in full, completed from reference TRBV9 and TRBJ1-2, reads DSGVTQTPKHLITATGQRVTLRCSPRSGDLSVYWYQQSLDQGLQFLIQYYNGEERAKGNILERFSAQQFPDLHSELNLSSLELGDSALYFCASSVVWVELAFNYGYTFGSGTRLTVV.

This sequence joins TRBV4-1 and TRBJ2-3; 9 bases fit TRBD2. The V and J ends lost 2 bases and 0 bases, in that order; junction bases with no gene match: 15. Germline V gives CDR1 MGHRA, CDR2 YSYEKL. The CDR3 covers 20 residues. Here the CDR3 reads CASSQPGTSPLPSSTDTQYF. CDR3 bases: TGCGCCAGCAGCCAACCCGGGACTAGCCCTCTTCCCTCTAGCACAGATACGCAGTATTTT.

J is TRBJ2-3 and V is TRBV20-1; the D gene is possibly TRBD2 (6 bases). V gave up 5 bases and J gave up 3 bases, with 15 bases separating them. Germline CDR1 DFQATT, CDR2 SNEGSKA (reference sequence). The CDR3 has 14 residues. The CDR3 loop is CSAAQEGTTDTQYF. The CDR3, as DNA: TGCAGTGCTGCCCAGGAGGGAACTACAGATACGCAGTATTTT.

The chain recombines TRBV6-5 with TRBJ2-7; possible D gene TRBD1, 5 bases. The CDR3 has 13 amino acids. V lost 2 bases and J 7 bases, leaving 12 bases between the germline ends. Germline CDR1 MNHEY, CDR2 SVGAGI. This CDR3 is CASSYAAPGEQYF. CDR3 bases: TGTGCCAGCAGTTACGCCGCCCCAGGGGAGCAGTACTTC.

The CDR3 loop is CASGQSWYEQFF. The CDR3 DNA sequence: TGTGCCAGCGGACAGTCTTGGTATGAGCAGTTCTTC. This chain joins TRBV6-1 and TRBJ2-1, with D maybe TRBD1 (6 bases). The germline gives CDR1 MNHNS, CDR2 SASEGT. V lost 8 bases and J lost 8, with 13 bases in between. The CDR3 sequence is 12 residues long.

There are a few counts of this clonotype. The gene calls are TRBV9 and TRBJ1-6; D not resolved. CDR1 SGDLS and CDR2 YYNGEE come from the germline V gene. V gave up 2 bases and J gave up 10 bases, with 16 bases separating them. This CDR3 is 15 amino acids long. The CDR3 protein is CASSVTTTDRSPLHF. In nucleotides, the CDR3 is TGTGCCAGCAGCGTGACGACCACGGACCGATCACCCCTCCACTTT.

The chain couples TRBV27 to TRBJ2-7; 11 bases align to TRBD2. The CDR3 covers 13 residues. Germline loops: CDR1 MNHEY, CDR2 SMNVEV (reference sequence). J lost 2 bases, V lost 6 bases, and 0 bases had no gene match. The CDR3 region is CASRGLAAYEQYF. CDR3 DNA: TGTGCCAGCAGGGGACTAGCGGCCTACGAGCAGTACTTC.

The V call is TRBV7-8, the J call TRBJ2-5, with D possibly TRBD1 on 5 matching bases. V was shortened by 7 bases and J by 2 bases, with 20 bases between the two germline ends. Germline CDR1 and CDR2: SGHVS and FQNEAQ. This CDR3 spans 16 amino acids. For the CDR3, the DNA is TGTGCCAGCAACCCTCACCGGCGGACACAGCAAGAGACCCAGTACTTC. Amino acids: CASNPHRRTQQETQYF.

The chain is built from TRBV10-3 and TRBJ2-7; D not certain. V lost 3 bases, J lost 0 bases, and 9 bases lay in between. Germline V gene sequence: CDR1 ENHRY, CDR2 SYGVKD. The CDR3 is 14 amino acids. The DNA of the CDR3 is TGTGCCATCAGTGATTGGGAATTCTCCTACGAGCAGTACTTC. Its translation: CAISDWEFSYEQYF.

This clonotype was detected a few times. The chain links TRBV6-1 to TRBJ1-1, with 9 bases fitting TRBD1. V lost 6 bases and J lost 9; bases outside the gene matches: 17. This CDR3 is built from 16 residues. Germline V gene data show CDR1 as MNHNS and CDR2 as SASEGT. The CDR3 spells CASRPPGTGIRLKAFF. As DNA, the CDR3 is TGTGCCAGCAGACCGCCCGGGACAGGGATAAGGCTAAAAGCTTTCTTT.